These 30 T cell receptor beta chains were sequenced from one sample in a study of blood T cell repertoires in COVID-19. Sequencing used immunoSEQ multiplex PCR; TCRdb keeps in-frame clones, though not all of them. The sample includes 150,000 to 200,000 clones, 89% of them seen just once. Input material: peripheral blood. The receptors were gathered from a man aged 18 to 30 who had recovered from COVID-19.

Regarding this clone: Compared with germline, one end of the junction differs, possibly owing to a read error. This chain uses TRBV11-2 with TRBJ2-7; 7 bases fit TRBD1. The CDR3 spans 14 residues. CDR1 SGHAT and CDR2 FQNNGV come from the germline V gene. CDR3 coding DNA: TGTGCCAGCAGCTCCACAGGGGTCCCCCTTTTTGAGAACTTC. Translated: CASSSTGVPLFENF.

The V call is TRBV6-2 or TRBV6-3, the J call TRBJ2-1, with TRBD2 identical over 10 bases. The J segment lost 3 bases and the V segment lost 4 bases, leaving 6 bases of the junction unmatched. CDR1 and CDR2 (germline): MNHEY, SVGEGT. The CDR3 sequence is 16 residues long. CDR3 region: CASSSLAGESYNEQFF. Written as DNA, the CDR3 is TGTGCCAGCAGTTCCCTAGCGGGAGAGAGCTACAATGAGCAGTTCTTC.

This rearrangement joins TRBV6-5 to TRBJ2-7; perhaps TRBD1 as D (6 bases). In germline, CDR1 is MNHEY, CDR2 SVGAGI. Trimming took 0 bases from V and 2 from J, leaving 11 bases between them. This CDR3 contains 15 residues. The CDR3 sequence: CASSYSFAGAYEQYF. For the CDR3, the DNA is TGTGCCAGCAGTTACTCGTTTGCAGGGGCCTACGAGCAGTACTTC.

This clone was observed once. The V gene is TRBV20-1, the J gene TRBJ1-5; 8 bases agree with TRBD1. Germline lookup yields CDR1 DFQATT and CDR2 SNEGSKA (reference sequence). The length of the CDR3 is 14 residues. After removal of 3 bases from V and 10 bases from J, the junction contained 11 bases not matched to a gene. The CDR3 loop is CSASTTGATGPQHF. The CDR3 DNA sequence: TGCAGTGCTAGTACGACAGGGGCCACAGGTCCCCAGCATTTT.

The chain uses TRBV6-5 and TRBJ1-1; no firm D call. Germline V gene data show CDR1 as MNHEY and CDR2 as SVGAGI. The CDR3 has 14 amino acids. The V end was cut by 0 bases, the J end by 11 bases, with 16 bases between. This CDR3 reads CASSYSYDINSAFF. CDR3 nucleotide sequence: TGTGCCAGCAGTTACTCATATGACATCAACTCGGCTTTCTTT.

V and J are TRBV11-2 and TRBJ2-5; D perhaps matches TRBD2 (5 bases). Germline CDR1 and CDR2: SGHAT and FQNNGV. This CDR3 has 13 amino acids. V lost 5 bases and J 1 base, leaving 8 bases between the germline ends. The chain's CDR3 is CASSQGLQETQYF. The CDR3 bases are TGTGCCAGCAGCCAAGGACTCCAAGAGACCCAGTACTTC.

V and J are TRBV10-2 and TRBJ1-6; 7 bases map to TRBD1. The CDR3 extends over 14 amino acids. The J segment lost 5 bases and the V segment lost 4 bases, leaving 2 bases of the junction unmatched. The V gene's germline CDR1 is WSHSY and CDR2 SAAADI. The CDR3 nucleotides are TGCGCCAGCAGTGCCGGACAGGATAATTCACCCCTCCACTTT. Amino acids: CASSAGQDNSPLHF.

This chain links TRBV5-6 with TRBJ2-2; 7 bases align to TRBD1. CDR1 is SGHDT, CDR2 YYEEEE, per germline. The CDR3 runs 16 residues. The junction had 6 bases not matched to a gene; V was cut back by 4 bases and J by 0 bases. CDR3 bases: TGTGCCAGCAGCCTGACCGGACAGGCGAACACCGGGGAGCTGTTTTTT. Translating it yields CASSLTGQANTGELFF. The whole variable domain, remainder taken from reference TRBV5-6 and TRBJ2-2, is DAGVTQSPTHLIKTRGQQVTLRCSPKSGHDTVSWYQQALGQGPQFIFQYYEEEERQRGNFPDRFSGHQFPNYSSELNVNALLLGDSALYLCASSLTGQANTGELFFGEGSRLTVL.

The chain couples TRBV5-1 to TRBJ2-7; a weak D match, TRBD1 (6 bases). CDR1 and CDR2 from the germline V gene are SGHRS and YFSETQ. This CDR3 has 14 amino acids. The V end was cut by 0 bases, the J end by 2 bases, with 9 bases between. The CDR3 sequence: CASSLAGEAYEQYF. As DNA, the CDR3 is TGCGCCAGCAGCTTGGCAGGGGAAGCCTACGAGCAGTACTTC.

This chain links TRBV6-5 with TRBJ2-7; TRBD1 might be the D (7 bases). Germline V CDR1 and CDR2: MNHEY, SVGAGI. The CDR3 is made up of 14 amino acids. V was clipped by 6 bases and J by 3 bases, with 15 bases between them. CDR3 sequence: CASRPYRGGYEQYF. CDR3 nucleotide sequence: TGTGCCAGCAGACCGTACAGGGGAGGCTACGAGCAGTACTTC.

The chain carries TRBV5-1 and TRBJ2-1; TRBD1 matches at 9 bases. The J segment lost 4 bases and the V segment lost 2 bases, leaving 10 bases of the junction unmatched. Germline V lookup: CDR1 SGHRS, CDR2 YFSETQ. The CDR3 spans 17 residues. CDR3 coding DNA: TGCGCCAGCAGCTTTTCCTTCCCGGGACAGGGTTACAATGAGCAGTTCTTC. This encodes CASSFSFPGQGYNEQFF. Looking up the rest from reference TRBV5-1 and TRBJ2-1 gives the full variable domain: KAGVTQTPRYLIKTRGQQVTLSCSPISGHRSVSWYQQTPGQGLQFLFEYFSETQRNKGNFPGRFSGRQFSNSRSEMNVSTLELGDSALYLCASSFSFPGQGYNEQFFGPGTRLTVL.

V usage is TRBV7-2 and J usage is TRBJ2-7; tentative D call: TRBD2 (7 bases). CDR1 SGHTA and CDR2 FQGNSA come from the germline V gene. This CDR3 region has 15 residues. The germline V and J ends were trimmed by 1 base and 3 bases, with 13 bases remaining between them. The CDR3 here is CASSLVGASGYEQYF. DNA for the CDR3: TGTGCCAGCAGCTTAGTGGGGGCTAGCGGCTACGAGCAGTACTTC.

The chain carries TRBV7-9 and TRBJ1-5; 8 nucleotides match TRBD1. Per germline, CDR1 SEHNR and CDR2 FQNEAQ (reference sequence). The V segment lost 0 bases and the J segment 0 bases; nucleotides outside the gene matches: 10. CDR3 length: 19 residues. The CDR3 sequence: CASSLASGQGEYSNQPQHF. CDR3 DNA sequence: TGTGCCAGCAGCTTAGCTTCCGGACAGGGCGAATATAGCAATCAGCCCCAGCATTTT.

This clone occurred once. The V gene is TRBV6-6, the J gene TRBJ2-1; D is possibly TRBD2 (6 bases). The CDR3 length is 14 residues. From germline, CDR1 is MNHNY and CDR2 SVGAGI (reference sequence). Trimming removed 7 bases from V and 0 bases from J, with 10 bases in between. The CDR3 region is CASTTGGSYNEQFF. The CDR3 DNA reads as TGTGCCAGCACTACCGGGGGCTCCTACAATGAGCAGTTCTTC.

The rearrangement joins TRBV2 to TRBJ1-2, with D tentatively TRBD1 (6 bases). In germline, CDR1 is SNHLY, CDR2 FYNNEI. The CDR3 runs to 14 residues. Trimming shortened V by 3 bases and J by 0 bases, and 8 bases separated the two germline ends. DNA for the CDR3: TGTGCCAGCAGTGACAAGGGGGCTAACTATGGCTACACCTTC. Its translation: CASSDKGANYGYTF.

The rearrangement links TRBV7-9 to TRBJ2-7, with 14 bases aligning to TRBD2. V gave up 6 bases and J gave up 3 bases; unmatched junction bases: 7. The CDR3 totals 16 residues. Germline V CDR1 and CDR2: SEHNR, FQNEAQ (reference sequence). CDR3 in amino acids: CASRFSGTSGSYEQYF. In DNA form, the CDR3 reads TGTGCCAGCAGGTTTTCTGGGACTAGCGGGAGCTACGAGCAGTACTTC. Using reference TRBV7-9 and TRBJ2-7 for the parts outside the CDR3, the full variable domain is DTGVSQNPRHKITKRGQNVTFRCDPISEHNRLYWYRQTLGQGPEFLTYFQNEAQLEKSRLLSDRFSAERPKGSFSTLEIQRTEQGDSAMYLCASRFSGTSGSYEQYFGPGTRLTVT.

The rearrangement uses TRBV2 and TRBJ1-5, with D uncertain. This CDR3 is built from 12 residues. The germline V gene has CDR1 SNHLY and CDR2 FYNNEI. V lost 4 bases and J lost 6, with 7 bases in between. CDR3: CASSGRSQPQHF. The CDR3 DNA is TGTGCCAGCAGTGGGCGGAGTCAGCCCCAGCATTTT.

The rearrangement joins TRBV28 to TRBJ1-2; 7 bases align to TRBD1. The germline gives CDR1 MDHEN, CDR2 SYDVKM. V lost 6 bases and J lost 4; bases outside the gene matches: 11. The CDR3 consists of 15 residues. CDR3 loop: CASSPLGGGSYGYTF. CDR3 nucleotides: TGTGCCAGCAGCCCCCTAGGGGGCGGTAGCTATGGCTACACCTTC.

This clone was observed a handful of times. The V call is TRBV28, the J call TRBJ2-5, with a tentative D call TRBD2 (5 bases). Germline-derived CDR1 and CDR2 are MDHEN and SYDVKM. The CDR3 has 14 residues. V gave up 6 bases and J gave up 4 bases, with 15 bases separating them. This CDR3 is CASRPEGGGETQYF. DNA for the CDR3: TGTGCCAGCAGACCAGAAGGAGGCGGAGAGACCCAGTACTTC. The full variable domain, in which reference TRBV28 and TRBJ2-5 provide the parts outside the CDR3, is DVKVTQSSRYLVKRTGEKVFLECVQDMDHENMFWYRQDPGLGLRLIYFSYDVKMKEKGDIPEGYSVSREKKERFSLILESASTNQTSMYLCASRPEGGGETQYFGPGTRLLVL.

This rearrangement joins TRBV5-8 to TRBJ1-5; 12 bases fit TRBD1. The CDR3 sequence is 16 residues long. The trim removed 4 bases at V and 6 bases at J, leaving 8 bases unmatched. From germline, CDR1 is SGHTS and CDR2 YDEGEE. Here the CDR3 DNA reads TGTGCCAGCAGCGTCGGGACAGGGGGCTCTGCTCAGCCCCAGCATTTT. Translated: CASSVGTGGSAQPQHF.

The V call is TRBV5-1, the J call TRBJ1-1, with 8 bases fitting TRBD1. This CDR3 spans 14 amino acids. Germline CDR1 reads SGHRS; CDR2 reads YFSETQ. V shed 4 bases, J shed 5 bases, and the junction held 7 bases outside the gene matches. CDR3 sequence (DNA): TGCGCCAGCAGCGATCCAGGGGGCAATACTGAAGCTTTCTTT. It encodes CASSDPGGNTEAFF.

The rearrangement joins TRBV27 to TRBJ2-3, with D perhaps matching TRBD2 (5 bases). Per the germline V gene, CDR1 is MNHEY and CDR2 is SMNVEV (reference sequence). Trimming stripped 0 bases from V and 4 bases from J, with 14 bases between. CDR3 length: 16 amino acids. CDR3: CASSLSGPLRADTQYF. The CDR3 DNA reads TGTGCCAGCAGTTTATCAGGTCCACTGCGGGCAGATACGCAGTATTTT.

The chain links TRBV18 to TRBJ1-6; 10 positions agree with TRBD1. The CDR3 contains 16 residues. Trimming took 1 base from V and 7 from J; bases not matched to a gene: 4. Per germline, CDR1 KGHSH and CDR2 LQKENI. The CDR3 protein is CASSPLTGGGNSPLHF. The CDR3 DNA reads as TGTGCCAGCTCACCACTGACAGGGGGCGGGAATTCACCCCTCCACTTT.

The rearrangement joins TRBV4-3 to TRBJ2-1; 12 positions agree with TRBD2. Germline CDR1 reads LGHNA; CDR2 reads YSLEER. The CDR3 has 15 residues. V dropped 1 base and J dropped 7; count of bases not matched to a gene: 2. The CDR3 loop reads CASSQGTSGVNEQFF. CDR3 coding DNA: TGCGCCAGCAGCCAAGGGACTAGCGGGGTTAATGAGCAGTTCTTC.

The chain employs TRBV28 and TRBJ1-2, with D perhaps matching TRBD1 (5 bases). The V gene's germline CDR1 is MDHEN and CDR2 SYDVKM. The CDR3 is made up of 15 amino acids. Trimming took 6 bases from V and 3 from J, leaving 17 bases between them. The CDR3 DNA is TGTGCCAGCAGGTTAGGGGCGGCTCTAGACTATGGCTACACCTTC. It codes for CASRLGAALDYGYTF.

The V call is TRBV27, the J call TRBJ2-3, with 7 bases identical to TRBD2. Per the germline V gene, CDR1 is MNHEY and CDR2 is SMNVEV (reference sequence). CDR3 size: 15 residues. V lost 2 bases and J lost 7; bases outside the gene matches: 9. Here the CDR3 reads CASSLAGVFIHTQYF. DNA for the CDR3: TGTGCCAGCAGTTTAGCGGGAGTTTTTATCCATACGCAGTATTTT.

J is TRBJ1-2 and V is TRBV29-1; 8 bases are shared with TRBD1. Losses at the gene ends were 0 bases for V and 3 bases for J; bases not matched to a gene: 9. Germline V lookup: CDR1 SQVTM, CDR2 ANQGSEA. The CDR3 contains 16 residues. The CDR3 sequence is CSVEEDGTGGHYGYTF. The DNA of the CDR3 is TGCAGCGTTGAAGAAGACGGGACAGGAGGGCACTATGGCTACACCTTC.

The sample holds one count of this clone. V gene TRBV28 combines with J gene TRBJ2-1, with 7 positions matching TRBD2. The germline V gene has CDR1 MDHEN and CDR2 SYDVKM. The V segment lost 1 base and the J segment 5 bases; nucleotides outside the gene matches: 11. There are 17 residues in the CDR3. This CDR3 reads CASSLLVASGWDNEQFF. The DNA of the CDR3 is TGTGCCAGCAGTTTATTGGTGGCTAGCGGATGGGACAATGAGCAGTTCTTC.

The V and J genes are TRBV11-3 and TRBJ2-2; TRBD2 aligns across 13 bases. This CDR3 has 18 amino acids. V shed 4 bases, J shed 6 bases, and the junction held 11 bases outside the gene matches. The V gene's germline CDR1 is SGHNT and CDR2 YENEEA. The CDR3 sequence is CASSSHPGLAGDPGELFF. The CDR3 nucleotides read TGTGCCAGCAGCTCCCACCCAGGACTAGCGGGAGATCCCGGGGAGCTGTTTTTT.

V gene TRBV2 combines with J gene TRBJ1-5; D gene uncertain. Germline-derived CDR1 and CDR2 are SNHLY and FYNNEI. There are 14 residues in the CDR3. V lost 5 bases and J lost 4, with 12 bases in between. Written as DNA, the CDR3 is TGTGCCAGCAGTATGGTGGCAGAAAATCAGCCCCAGCATTTT. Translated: CASSMVAENQPQHF.